The 6 T cell receptor beta chains in this list originate from one sample, sequenced in a study of human T cells and chemical hapten exposure. TCRdb called the RACE reads again in MiXCR, with one record for every CDR3 protein. The sample lists some 340,000 distinct CDR3 sequences, approximately 6.3% occurring once. The time point: patch test 1, 2 weeks after DPC sensitization. The treatment denotes: therapeutic diphenylcyclopropenone sensitization with weekly scalp DPC. The specimen comprised whole blood, sampled in connection with sensitization to the hapten diphenylcyclopropenone (DPC). These receptors all come from a woman under 30 with alopecia areata. Some clones in this sample may be carry-over from other donors' samples.

Ten or more counts support this clonotype. The CDR3 DNA follows: TGCAGCGTTGGCCCGGGGGCTAACTATGGCTACACCTTC. Translating gives CSVGPGANYGYTF. The rearrangement links TRBV29-1 to TRBJ1-2; tentative D call: TRBD1 (5 bases). Trimming took off 4 bases at V and 0 bases at J, with 9 bases between the two ends. This CDR3 has 13 amino acids. Germline V gene data show CDR1 as SQVTM and CDR2 as ANQGSEA.

Many counts were recorded for this clonotype. V is TRBV4-3 and J is TRBJ2-7; 13 bases line up with TRBD2. This CDR3 has 15 residues. Looked up from germline, CDR1 is LGHNA and CDR2 is YSLEER. Trimming took 5 bases from V and 2 from J; bases not matched to a gene: 3. This CDR3 is CASSSGTSGAYEQYF. The CDR3 coding sequence is TGCGCCAGCAGCTCGGGGACTAGCGGGGCCTACGAGCAGTACTTC.

This clonotype has at least ten counts. The J gene is TRBJ2-3, the V gene TRBV6-1; D tentatively reads TRBD1 or TRBD2 (5 bases each). V was cut by 5 bases and J by 4 bases, with 10 bases left in between. The CDR3 is 13 amino acids. Germline CDR1 reads MNHNS; CDR2 reads SASEGT. The DNA of the CDR3 is TGTGCCAGCAGTTCGGGACGTTCAGATACGCAGTATTTT. Translating it yields CASSSGRSDTQYF.

This clonotype appeared a few times. The junction departs from germline at one end; a sequencing error may be responsible. The V gene is TRBV7-7, the J gene TRBJ2-2; D is unclear. This CDR3 comprises 15 residues. The V gene's germline CDR1 is SSHAT and CDR2 FNYEAQ (reference sequence). CDR3 in amino acids: CASSLADANTGELFF. The DNA for the CDR3 is TGTGCTAGCAGCTTAGCTGACGCGAACACCGGGGAGCTGTTTTTT.

V gene TRBV20-1 combines with J gene TRBJ2-3, with a tentative D call TRBD1 (6 bases). V gave up 7 bases and J gave up 1 base, with 15 bases separating them. Germline-derived CDR1 and CDR2 are DFQATT and SNEGSKA (reference sequence). This CDR3 is 14 amino acids long. The CDR3 loop reads CSGTVQDGTDTQYF. The CDR3 nucleotides read TGCAGTGGGACAGTGCAGGATGGCACAGATACGCAGTATTTT.

The CDR3 loop reads CASSYSRQLGGGYGYTF. As DNA, the CDR3 is TGTGCCAGCAGTTATAGTCGGCAGCTCGGAGGGGGCTATGGCTACACCTTC. This chain uses TRBV6-5 with TRBJ1-2, with D maybe TRBD1 (6 bases). Looked up from germline, CDR1 is MNHEY and CDR2 is SVGAGI. CDR3 length: 17 residues. V was trimmed by 3 bases and J by 4 bases, leaving 21 bases between them.